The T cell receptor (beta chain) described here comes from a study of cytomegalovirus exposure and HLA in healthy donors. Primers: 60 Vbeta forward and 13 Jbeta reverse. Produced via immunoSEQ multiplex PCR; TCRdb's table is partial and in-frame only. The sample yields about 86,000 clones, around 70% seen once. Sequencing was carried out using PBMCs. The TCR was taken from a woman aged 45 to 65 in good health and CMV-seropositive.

The CDR3 sequence: CASSLGVSGLQETQYF. CDR3 DNA: TGTGCCAGCAGCTTAGGGGTTAGCGGGCTCCAAGAGACCCAGTACTTC. The chain uses TRBV7-6 and TRBJ2-5; 7 bases are a match to TRBD2. The V and J ends lost 1 base and 1 base, in that order; junction bases with no gene match: 6. The CDR3 totals 16 residues. The germline gives CDR1 SGHVS, CDR2 FNYEAQ.